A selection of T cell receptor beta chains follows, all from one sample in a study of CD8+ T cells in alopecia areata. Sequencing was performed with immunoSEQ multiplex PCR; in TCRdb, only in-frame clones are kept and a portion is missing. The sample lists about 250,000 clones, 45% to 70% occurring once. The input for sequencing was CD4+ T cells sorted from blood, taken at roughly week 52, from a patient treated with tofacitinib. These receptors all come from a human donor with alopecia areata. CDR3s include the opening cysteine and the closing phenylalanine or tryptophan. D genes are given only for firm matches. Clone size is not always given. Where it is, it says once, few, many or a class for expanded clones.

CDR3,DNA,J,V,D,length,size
CASSSWDRGSEAFF,TGTGCCAGCAGTTCCTGGGACAGGGGGTCTGAAGCTTTCTTT,TRBJ1-1,TRBV27,TRBD1,14,-
CASSSDGDYGYTF,TGCGCCAGCAGCTCGGACGGCGACTATGGCTACACCTTC,TRBJ1-2,TRBV5-1,-,13,-
CASTRTGGRYEQYF,TGTGCCAGCACCCGGACAGGGGGCAGATACGAGCAGTACTTC,TRBJ2-7,TRBV5-6,TRBD1,14,-
CASSLGRSGGYTEAFF,TGTGCCAGCAGCTTAGGGCGGAGCGGGGGATACACTGAAGCTTTCTTT,TRBJ1-1,TRBV7-3,-,16,-
CASSVWTGGIDYGYTF,TGTGCCAGCAGCGTCTGGACAGGGGGGATAGACTATGGCTACACCTTC,TRBJ1-2,TRBV9,TRBD1,16,-
CSVGSLREKLFF,TGCAGCGTCGGTTCCCTCAGGGAAAAACTGTTTTTT,TRBJ1-4,TRBV29-1,-,12,-
CSVLGRATDTQYF,TGCAGCGTTTTAGGACGGGCCACAGATACGCAGTATTTT,TRBJ2-3,TRBV29-1,-,13,-
CSVGSWGVETQYF,TGCAGCGTTGGGAGTTGGGGGGTAGAGACCCAGTACTTC,TRBJ2-5,TRBV29-1,-,13,-
CASSVAGDTGSYEQYF,TGTGCCAGCAGCGTAGCCGGGGACACGGGTTCCTACGAGCAGTACTTC,TRBJ2-7,TRBV9,-,16,few
CASSRQGGGNQPQHF,TGTGCCAGCAGCCGTCAGGGCGGCGGCAATCAGCCCCAGCATTTT,TRBJ1-5,TRBV7-8,-,15,-
CAWSVRTDYGYTF,TGTGCCTGGAGTGTACGGACAGACTATGGCTACACCTTC,TRBJ1-2,TRBV30,-,13,-
CATSREFGTEAFF,TGTGCCACCAGCAGAGAATTTGGAACTGAAGCTTTCTTT,TRBJ1-1,TRBV15,-,13,-
CSVNRDVETQYF,TGCAGCGTTAACCGGGACGTAGAGACCCAGTACTTC,TRBJ2-5,TRBV29-1,-,12,once
CASSHGTGDWGEQYF,TGTGCCAGCAGTCACGGGACAGGGGATTGGGGCGAGCAGTACTTC,TRBJ2-7,TRBV27,TRBD1,15,-
CASSSQTGKQYF,TGTGCCAGCAGCTCTCAGACAGGGAAGCAGTACTTC,TRBJ2-7,TRBV9,TRBD1,12,-
CASSLAGQWATEAFF,TGTGCCAGCAGCCTAGCGGGACAGTGGGCCACTGAAGCTTTCTTT,TRBJ1-1,TRBV11-2,TRBD1,15,once
CASSSAWSPGSTLHF,TGTGCCAGCAGCTCAGCTTGGAGCCCGGGTTCAACCCTCCACTTT,TRBJ1-6,TRBV5-4,-,15,-
CASSFRRGGNQPQHF,TGTGCCAGCAGCTTCCGCCGGGGAGGCAATCAGCCCCAGCATTTT,TRBJ1-5,TRBV13,-,15,few
CASISSGNTIYF,TGTGCCAGCATATCGTCTGGAAACACCATATATTTT,TRBJ1-3,TRBV25-1,-,12,-
CASSPTGASPLHF,TGTGCCAGCAGCCCGACGGGGGCTTCACCCCTCCACTTT,TRBJ1-6,TRBV7-9,-,13,-
CASSAGTGVIQPQHF,TGTGCCAGCAGTGCCGGGACAGGGGTCATTCAGCCCCAGCATTTT,TRBJ1-5,TRBV5-6,TRBD1,15,-
CASEPGFNSPLHF,TGTGCCTCTGAACCCGGTTTTAATTCACCCCTCCACTTT,TRBJ1-6,TRBV30,-,13,-
CASREDRMTEKLFF,TGTGCCAGCAGGGAGGACAGGATGACTGAAAAACTGTTTTTT,TRBJ1-4,TRBV2,TRBD1,14,-
CASSSGNTEAFF,TGCGCCAGCAGCTCGGGGAACACTGAAGCTTTCTTT,TRBJ1-1,TRBV5-1,-,12,-
CASSESPSLAKETQYF,TGTGCCAGCAGTGAGTCACCGAGTTTGGCGAAAGAGACCCAGTACTTC,TRBJ2-5,TRBV6-1,-,16,once
CASSSKLTSGGADTQYF,TGTGCCAGCAGCTCCAAACTGACTAGCGGGGGAGCAGATACGCAGTATTTT,TRBJ2-3,TRBV7-2,TRBD2,17,-
CASSSGGLDTEAFF,TGCGCCAGCAGCTCGGGGGGCCTGGACACTGAAGCTTTCTTT,TRBJ1-1,TRBV5-1,-,14,-
CSVGIQGFNDGYTF,TGCAGCGTTGGAATACAGGGTTTCAATGATGGCTACACCTTC,TRBJ1-2,TRBV29-1,-,14,-
CASSQGVYSPLHF,TGTGCCAGCAGTCAAGGGGTATATTCACCCCTCCACTTT,TRBJ1-6,TRBV2,-,13,-
CASSPRETQYF,TGTGCCAGCTCACCACGAGAGACCCAGTACTTC,TRBJ2-5,TRBV18,-,11,-
CASRTRGTDTQYF,TGCGCCAGCAGGACCAGGGGCACAGATACGCAGTATTTT,TRBJ2-3,TRBV5-1,-,13,-
CASTSVADTQYF,TGTGCCAGCACCTCCGTCGCAGATACGCAGTATTTT,TRBJ2-3,TRBV6-5,-,12,-
CASSSDRVNEKLFF,TGCGCCAGCAGCTCCGACAGGGTTAATGAAAAACTGTTTTTT,TRBJ1-4,TRBV5-1,TRBD1,14,-
CSVEGWANTGELFF,TGCAGCGTTGAAGGCTGGGCAAACACCGGGGAGCTGTTTTTT,TRBJ2-2,TRBV29-1,-,14,-
CSVDKGGTEAFF,TGCAGCGTAGATAAGGGGGGCACTGAAGCTTTCTTT,TRBJ1-1,TRBV29-1,-,12,few
CASSPGPRGYTF,TGTGCCAGCAGCCCAGGGCCCCGGGGCTACACCTTC,TRBJ1-2,TRBV7-2,-,12,-
CASGLLAANTGELFF,TGTGCCAGCGGGCTACTAGCGGCGAACACCGGGGAGCTGTTTTTT,TRBJ2-2,TRBV9,TRBD2,15,-
CASSSHRTAGNQPQHF,TGTGCCAGCAGCTCCCATCGGACAGCCGGGAATCAGCCCCAGCATTTT,TRBJ1-5,TRBV7-8,-,16,-
CATWPGGNQPQHF,TGTGCCACTTGGCCCGGGGGCAATCAGCCCCAGCATTTT,TRBJ1-5,TRBV15,-,13,-
CASSEQNPGDEQYF,TGTGCCAGCAGTGAGCAGAACCCGGGGGACGAGCAGTACTTC,TRBJ2-7,TRBV25-1,-,14,-
CASSEFQGSPETQYF,TGTGCCAGCAGTGAATTTCAGGGTTCACCGGAGACCCAGTACTTC,TRBJ2-5,TRBV25-1,-,15,-
CASSFDRVEETQYF,TGTGCCAGCAGCTTCGACAGGGTAGAGGAGACCCAGTACTTC,TRBJ2-5,TRBV5-6,TRBD1,14,-
CASSLPRPQETQYF,TGTGCCAGCAGCCTCCCCAGGCCCCAAGAGACCCAGTACTTC,TRBJ2-5,TRBV27,-,14,few
CAWSAGGGNTEAFF,TGTGCCTGGAGCGCAGGGGGCGGGAACACTGAAGCTTTCTTT,TRBJ1-1,TRBV30,TRBD1,14,once
CATRHGRKGGELFF,TGTGCCACCAGACACGGACGGAAGGGCGGGGAGCTGTTTTTT,TRBJ2-2,TRBV15,-,14,-
CSVVPSGGHEQFF,TGCAGCGTTGTTCCCAGCGGGGGTCATGAGCAGTTCTTC,TRBJ2-1,TRBV29-1,TRBD2,13,-